This is a list of T cell receptor beta chains from one sample in a study of T cell repertoires in cytomegalovirus infection. Using its own MiXCR run on the reads, TCRdb lists one record per CDR3 protein. The sample carries about 180,000 distinct CDR3 sequences, roughly 15% recorded once. The material sequenced was CD8+ T cells from PBMCs. The receptor source for this set is a human donor in good health (CMV status not recorded). Some clones in this sample may be carry-over from other donors' samples. Each CDR3 is given with its conserved first and last residue. D genes are given only for firm matches. Rows give clone size only sometimes, using once, few, many, or a class for an expanded clone.

>NA|NA|16|TRBJ1-1|TRBV7-6
TGTGCCAGCAGCTTAGAACGGACCTTACAGAACACTGAAGCTTTCTTT
CASSLERTLQNTEAFF
>TRBD1|few|18|TRBJ1-3|TRBV12-3/TRBV12-4
TGTGCCAGCAGTTTAGCCGGACAGGAGGACACCTCTGGAAACACCATATATTTT
CASSLAGQEDTSGNTIYF
>TRBD1|few|15|TRBJ1-6|TRBV14
TGTGCCAGCAGCCAAGCACAGGGGTGGGATTCACCCCTCCACTTT
CASSQAQGWDSPLHF
>NA|NA|14|TRBJ1-2|TRBV7-9
TGTGCCAGCAGCCTTTTGCGGAGTGACTATGGCTACACCTTC
CASSLLRSDYGYTF
>NA|few|15|TRBJ2-7|TRBV28
TGTGCCAGCAGTCACCCCAGGGTTTCCTCCTACGAGCAGTACTTC
CASSHPRVSSYEQYF
>TRBD1|NA|15|TRBJ1-1|TRBV4-2
TGTGCCAGCAGCCCCAACGACAGGGTTCCCACTGAAGCTTTCTTT
CASSPNDRVPTEAFF
>TRBD1|many|15|TRBJ2-2|TRBV6-2/TRBV6-3
TGTGCCAGCAGTTTCACGGGACAGGGTGTCGGGGAGCTGTTTTTT
CASSFTGQGVGELFF
>NA|few|14|TRBJ2-7|TRBV20-1
TGCAGTGCTAGAATCCAAGAGAGGTCTTACGAGCAGTACTTC
CSARIQERSYEQYF
>NA|few|14|TRBJ2-3|TRBV28
TGTGCCAGCAGTTGGGCAGGGAACACAGATACGCAGTATTTT
CASSWAGNTDTQYF
>TRBD1|few|16|TRBJ1-6|TRBV7-9
TGTGCCAGCAGCGCAGACCGGGACAGCTATAATTCACCCCTCCACTTT
CASSADRDSYNSPLHF
>TRBD1|few|16|TRBJ1-2|TRBV28
TGTGCCAGTACCGGACAGGGTCTTTCCCGGAACTATGGCTACACCTTC
CASTGQGLSRNYGYTF
>NA|NA|14|TRBJ1-5|TRBV7-8
TGTGCCAGCAGCTGGGCAGAGAGCAATCAGCCCCAGCATTTT
CASSWAESNQPQHF
>NA|few|12|TRBJ1-1|TRBV12-3/TRBV12-4
TGTGCCAGCAGTTTAGGGGGCGTTGAAGCTTTCTTT
CASSLGGVEAFF
>NA|NA|15|TRBJ2-1|TRBV7-9
TGTGCCAGCCCCGGGGGTGAAATCTTAGGCAATGAGCAGTTCTTC
CASPGGEILGNEQFF
>TRBD1|NA|13|TRBJ2-7|TRBV7-9
TGTGCCAGCAGCCCAAGGGACAGGGAAGAGCAGTACTTC
CASSPRDREEQYF
>NA|NA|15|TRBJ2-3|TRBV6-6
TGTGCCAGCAGCTTGGGGGTAGCGGACACAGATACGCAGTATTTT
CASSLGVADTDTQYF
>TRBD1|few|14|TRBJ1-1|TRBV6-8
TGTGCCAGCGGTTGGACAGGAAGCACGACTGAAGCTTTCTTT
CASGWTGSTTEAFF
>NA|few|13|TRBJ1-1|TRBV12-3/TRBV12-4
TGTGCCAGCATTCCAGGCGTAGGGACTGAAGCTTTCTTT
CASIPGVGTEAFF
>TRBD1|few|15|TRBJ2-7|TRBV28
TGTGCCAGCAGTTCACGACAGGGGGCGGGGTACGAGCAGTACTTC
CASSSRQGAGYEQYF
>NA|NA|15|TRBJ1-5|TRBV19
TGTGCCAGTAGTATCCCGAGACACTCAAATCAGCCCCAGCATTTT
CASSIPRHSNQPQHF
>TRBD1|few|14|TRBJ2-7|TRBV10-3
TGTGCCATCAAGCCCCCGGGACAGGCCTACGAGCAGTACTTC
CAIKPPGQAYEQYF
>NA|NA|16|TRBJ2-3|TRBV29-1
TGCAGCGTGACCTCGGGGGACAGTGATCCCACAGATACGCAGTATTTT
CSVTSGDSDPTDTQYF
>TRBD1|many|14|TRBJ2-7|TRBV7-9
TGTGCCAGTAGTTCCGGACAGGGTGGGTACGAGCAGTACTTC
CASSSGQGGYEQYF
>NA|few|13|TRBJ1-1|TRBV12-3/TRBV12-4
TGTGCCAGCAGTTTCGAAAGGCCCGGTGAAGCTTTCTTT
CASSFERPGEAFF
>NA|NA|14|TRBJ2-7|TRBV4-3
TGCGCCAGCTCTTCGGGACCCAGCTCCTACGAGCAGTACTTC
CASSSGPSSYEQYF
>TRBD2|NA|14|TRBJ2-1|TRBV20-1
TGCAGTGCTGCGGACGCGGGGGGGGCGAATGAGCAGTTCTTC
CSAADAGGANEQFF
>NA|NA|13|TRBJ1-1|TRBV7-3
TGTGCCAGCACGGCGGCCTGGGGGACTGAAGCTTTCTTT
CASTAAWGTEAFF
>NA|few|14|TRBJ2-6|TRBV7-9
TGTGCCAGCAGCCCGGTATTAGGGGCCAACGTCCTGACTTTC
CASSPVLGANVLTF
>TRBD1|NA|14|TRBJ2-7|TRBV7-6
TGTGCCAGCAGGCCCGGGACAGGGCCCTACGAGCAGTACTTC
CASRPGTGPYEQYF
>NA|NA|13|TRBJ2-1|TRBV5-4
TGTGCCAGCACCCCTTTAGACAGGAATGAGCAGTTCTTC
CASTPLDRNEQFF
>TRBD2|once|15|TRBJ2-1|TRBV6-2/TRBV6-3
TGTGCCAGCAGTACATTAGCGGGGGGCCGCCGGCGGGAGTTCTTC
CASSTLAGGRRREFF
>NA|few|15|TRBJ2-1|TRBV24-1
TGTGCCACCAGTGATCTCAGACAGGATCGAAATGAGCAGTTCTTC
CATSDLRQDRNEQFF
>NA|NA|13|TRBJ1-1|TRBV24-1
TGTGCCACCAGCTTAACAGGGATGGCTGAAGCTTTCTTT
CATSLTGMAEAFF
>TRBD2|few|14|TRBJ2-1|TRBV12-3/TRBV12-4
TGTGCCAGCAGTAATAAGCGGGGGGATAATGAGCAGTTCTTC
CASSNKRGDNEQFF
>TRBD1|NA|13|TRBJ2-7|TRBV27
TGTGCCAGCAGTGACAGGGGGCCCTACGAGCAGTACTTC
CASSDRGPYEQYF
>NA|NA|16|TRBJ2-2|TRBV28
TGTGCCAGCAGTCCCCATACCGGGACACTCACCGGGGAGCTGTTTTTT
CASSPHTGTLTGELFF
>NA|few|15|TRBJ2-3|TRBV28
TGTGCCAGCAGTTTATCCCGGGGTCGCACAGATACGCAGTATTTT
CASSLSRGRTDTQYF
>NA|NA|16|TRBJ2-1|TRBV11-2
TGTGCCAGCAGCTTAATAATCAGGACACAGTACAATGAGCAGTTCTTC
CASSLIIRTQYNEQFF
>NA|NA|15|TRBJ2-6|TRBV7-4
TGTGCCAGCAGCTCGAGCCGCTCTGGGGCCAACGTCCTGACTTTC
CASSSSRSGANVLTF
>TRBD1|few|15|TRBJ2-7|TRBV6-5
TGTGCCAGCAGTTATACGGGACAGGGCTCCTACGAGCAGTACTTC
CASSYTGQGSYEQYF
>NA|few|13|TRBJ2-2|TRBV7-9
TGTAACTGCCAGGGATTGGACACCGGGGAGCTGTTTTTT
CNCQGLDTGELFF
>TRBD2|NA|20|TRBJ2-5|TRBV7-2
TGTGCCAGCACCCCAATGAGCACAGACCAGCGGGGGGGTACTCAAGAGACCCAGTACTTC
CASTPMSTDQRGGTQETQYF
>NA|NA|19|TRBJ2-5|TRBV7-7
TGTGCCAGCAGCTTAGTCCCCGAAGATCTCAGGGGCCACCAAGAGACCCAGTACTTC
CASSLVPEDLRGHQETQYF
>NA|NA|13|TRBJ1-4|TRBV7-9
TGTGCCAGCAGCTGGGATTTCGGTGAAAAACTGTTTTTT
CASSWDFGEKLFF
>TRBD1|few|13|TRBJ2-5|TRBV6-5
TGTGCCAGTGGGACAGGGGGACAAGAGACCCAGTACTTC
CASGTGGQETQYF
>TRBD2|NA|13|TRBJ2-7|TRBV7-2
TGTGCCAGCAGCTCAGCGGGGGTGGGGGAGCAGTACTTC
CASSSAGVGEQYF